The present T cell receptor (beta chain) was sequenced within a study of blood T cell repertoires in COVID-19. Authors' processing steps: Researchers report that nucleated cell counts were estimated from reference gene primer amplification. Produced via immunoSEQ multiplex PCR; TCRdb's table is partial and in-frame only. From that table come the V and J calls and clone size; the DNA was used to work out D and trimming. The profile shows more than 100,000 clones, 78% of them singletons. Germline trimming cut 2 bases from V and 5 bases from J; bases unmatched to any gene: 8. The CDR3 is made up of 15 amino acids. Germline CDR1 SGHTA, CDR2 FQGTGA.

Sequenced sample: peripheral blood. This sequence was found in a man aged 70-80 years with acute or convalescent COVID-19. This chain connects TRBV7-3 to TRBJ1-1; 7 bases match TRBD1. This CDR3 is CASSLGQVGRTEAFF. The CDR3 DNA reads TGTGCCAGCAGCTTAGGACAGGTCGGGCGGACTGAAGCTTTCTTT.